This record looks at one T cell receptor beta chain sequence and its context. Seattle patient enrollment occurred during active infection, with longitudinal follow-up thereafter. The CDR3 has 16 residues. The ends were cut back, 0 bases at V and 6 bases at J, with 12 bases in the middle. CDR1 and CDR2 from the germline V gene are SGHAT and FQDESV (reference sequence). Original data processing: Researchers report that nucleated cell counts were estimated from reference gene primer amplification. TCRdb keeps only in-frame clones here, not all; method: immunoSEQ multiplex PCR. That table supplies the V and J calls and clone size; D and trimming were determined from the DNA. Of more than 85,000 clones in the sample, around 90% were seen once. This entry comes from a study of blood T cell repertoires in COVID-19. Whole-study context: The samples span acute and convalescent COVID-19 from the United States, Italy and Spain.

This TCR was recovered from a man aged 45 to 65 with COVID-19, enrolled during active disease. Input material: peripheral blood. V is TRBV11-1 and J is TRBJ1-6, with D uncertain. CDR3 sequence reads: CASSLAGLTTNSPLHF. DNA of the CDR3: TGTGCCAGCAGCTTAGCAGGACTCACTACTAATTCACCCCTCCACTTT.